These T cell receptor beta chains were read from a single sample in a study of Ad26.COV2.S vaccination and SARS-CoV-2 variants. The table came from immunoSEQ multiplex PCR; TCRdb's copy has only in-frame clones and leaves some out. Of fewer than 900,000 clones in the sample, 70% to 90% were seen once. The source was peripheral blood, collected in a trial of Ad26.COV2.S vaccine versus placebo. The source is a person between 18 and 65 years old who received the Ad26.COV2.S COVID-19 vaccine or a placebo. Both conserved end residues are part of each CDR3. D genes are given only for firm matches. A row's size may be missing; if present it is once, few, many or a size class.

D,J,V,size,DNA,CDR3
NA,TRBJ1-6,TRBV18,NA,TGTGCCAGCTCGTCATTTAGCTCCTATAATTCACCCCTCCACTTT,CASSSFSSYNSPLHF
NA,TRBJ1-5,TRBV7-2,NA,TGTGCCAGCAGCCCCGGACAGACACAACAGCCCCAGCATTTT,CASSPGQTQQPQHF
NA,TRBJ2-5,TRBV25-1,NA,TGTGCCAGCAGCTCACCCACAGGGTGGAGAGAGACCCAGTACTTC,CASSSPTGWRETQYF
NA,TRBJ1-5,TRBV19,NA,TGTGCCAGTAGTATAGAACAGATTCAGCCCCAGCATTTT,CASSIEQIQPQHF
NA,TRBJ2-7,TRBV30,NA,TGTGCCTGGAGGGGCACTCGCGTAGGCGAGCAGTACTTC,CAWRGTRVGEQYF
NA,TRBJ2-3,TRBV3-1/TRBV3-2,NA,TGTGCCAGCAGCCAAGGGCCATTCACAGATACGCAGTATTTT,CASSQGPFTDTQYF
NA,TRBJ1-1,TRBV5-1,NA,TGCGCCAGCAGCTTGGACGGAAGATGGGTGAACACTGAAGCTTTCTTT,CASSLDGRWVNTEAFF
NA,TRBJ1-1,TRBV5-1,NA,TGCGCCAGCAGCTACGCAGGGCGGGAAGGCGCTGAAGCTTTCTTT,CASSYAGREGAEAFF
TRBD1,TRBJ2-5,TRBV30,NA,TGTGCCTGGATAGGGGACAGGGGAGAGACCCAGTACTTC,CAWIGDRGETQYF
NA,TRBJ1-6,TRBV11-2,once,TGTGCCAGCAGCTTACCTACTACAGGCAGCAACCCACCCCTCCACTTT,CASSLPTTGSNPPLHF
NA,TRBJ1-6,TRBV4-3,NA,TGCGCCAGCAGCTTCGAGGCGTCTAGCTCCTATAATTCACCCCTCCACTTT,CASSFEASSSYNSPLHF
NA,TRBJ1-5,TRBV7-2,NA,TGTGCCAGCAGCTTTCACAGGGACAATCAGCCCCAGCATTTT,CASSFHRDNQPQHF
TRBD2,TRBJ2-1,TRBV3-1/TRBV3-2,NA,TGTGCCAGCAGCCAAGAAGCGACTAGCGGGAGTTTCGGTCAGTTCTTC,CASSQEATSGSFGQFF
NA,TRBJ2-1,TRBV7-2,NA,TGTGCCAGCAGCTTAGATCCCTCCTACAATGAGCAGTTCTTC,CASSLDPSYNEQFF
NA,TRBJ2-1,TRBV18,NA,TGTGCCAGCCTCCCCCTGCGGAGCTACAATGAGCAGTTCTTC,CASLPLRSYNEQFF
TRBD1,TRBJ1-1,TRBV7-9,NA,TGTGCCAGCAGCTTACCGACAGGGTTCACTGAAGCTTTCTTT,CASSLPTGFTEAFF
TRBD2,TRBJ2-7,TRBV11-2,NA,TGTGCCAGCAGCTCCCGCAGGACTAGCGGGGGGGTCGAGCAGTACTTC,CASSSRRTSGGVEQYF
NA,TRBJ2-7,TRBV29-1,NA,TGCAGCGCCGCGCGGGCATCCTACGAGCAGTACTTC,CSAARASYEQYF
TRBD1,TRBJ2-2,TRBV18,NA,TGTGCCAGCTCAGACAGGGGCCCGAACACCGGGGAGCTGTTTTTT,CASSDRGPNTGELFF
TRBD1,TRBJ1-5,TRBV5-4,NA,TGTGCCAGCAGCCTACAGGGCAGGGGGCAGCCCCAGCATTTT,CASSLQGRGQPQHF
NA,TRBJ1-5,TRBV19,NA,TGTGCCAGTAGCCTCAGCGGGGATAGCAATCAGCCCCAGCATTTT,CASSLSGDSNQPQHF
NA,TRBJ2-1,TRBV10-1,NA,TGCGCCAGCAGTGAGTATTGGGGGAGCTCCTACAATGAGCAGTTCTTC,CASSEYWGSSYNEQFF
NA,TRBJ2-3,TRBV13,NA,TGTGCCAGCAGCTTAGCCGCAGGGCCCGGATTCACAGATACGCAGTATTTT,CASSLAAGPGFTDTQYF
NA,TRBJ2-7,TRBV11-2,NA,TGTGCCAGCACCCTCGACAACTACGAGCAGTACTTC,CASTLDNYEQYF
TRBD2,TRBJ2-7,TRBV5-4,few,TGTGCCAGCAGCGCCGGGACTAGTTTCTACGAGCAGTACTTC,CASSAGTSFYEQYF
NA,TRBJ1-1,TRBV10-3,NA,TGTGCCATCAGTGAGAGCGCAGCTTTCTTT,CAISESAAFF
NA,TRBJ2-3,TRBV15,NA,TGTGCCACCAGCCCCCGGGTGGTTCCACCAGATACGCAGTATTTT,CATSPRVVPPDTQYF
NA,TRBJ1-1,TRBV2,few,TGTGCCGGTGGACAGAACACTGAAGCTTTCTTT,CAGGQNTEAFF
TRBD1,TRBJ2-7,TRBV28,NA,TGTGCCAGCAGTTTCGGGACAGGGGGCTCCTACGAGCAGTACTTC,CASSFGTGGSYEQYF
NA,TRBJ1-1,TRBV6-5,NA,TGTGCCAGCAGTTACATAGGGAGCAACACTGAAGCTTTCTTT,CASSYIGSNTEAFF
NA,TRBJ2-2,TRBV4-1,NA,TGCGCCAGCAGCCAAGATTCCAGGTCCGCCGGGGAGCTGTTTTTT,CASSQDSRSAGELFF
NA,TRBJ2-3,TRBV25-1,NA,TGTGCCAGCAGTGGAAATGGGTGGCGCACAGATACGCAGTATTTT,CASSGNGWRTDTQYF
TRBD2,TRBJ2-1,TRBV5-6,NA,TGTGCCAGCAGCATGGGACTAGCGGGAGCATGGAATGAGCAGTTCTTC,CASSMGLAGAWNEQFF
NA,TRBJ2-7,TRBV6-5,NA,TGTGCCGCCAGGGGGCGGGAGATTCACGAGCAGTACTTC,CAARGREIHEQYF
TRBD1,TRBJ1-1,TRBV6-1,NA,TGTGCCAGCAGTGACTTACAGGGGAAGGGGAACACTGAAGCTTTCTTT,CASSDLQGKGNTEAFF
NA,TRBJ1-1,TRBV15,NA,TGTGCCACCACGCCTAGGTTTTGGGGGAACACTGAAGCTTTCTTT,CATTPRFWGNTEAFF
TRBD2,TRBJ2-1,TRBV3-1/TRBV3-2,NA,TGTGCCAGCAGTTTCGTACTGAGCGGGAGCAATGAGCAGTTCTTC,CASSFVLSGSNEQFF
NA,TRBJ2-2,TRBV6-5,once,TGTGCCAGCAGGATAGGGGCGAACACCGGGGAGCTGTTTTTT,CASRIGANTGELFF
TRBD2,TRBJ2-2,TRBV29-1,NA,TGCAGCGTTGCCTTCGTTAGCGGGAGGACCGCGAACACCGGGGAGCTGTTTTTT,CSVAFVSGRTANTGELFF
NA,TRBJ1-5,TRBV12-3/TRBV12-4,NA,TGTGCCAGCAGTTTAAGTAGCCTTCAGCCCCAGCATTTT,CASSLSSLQPQHF
NA,TRBJ1-5,TRBV18,NA,TGTGCCAGCTCCCTTCAGGGAGGAGGGAACAATCAGCCCCAGCATTTT,CASSLQGGGNNQPQHF
NA,TRBJ1-5,TRBV6-2/TRBV6-3,once,TGTGCCAGCAGTTACTCGACCCAGGGGCGCGGGCCCCAGCATTTT,CASSYSTQGRGPQHF
NA,TRBJ2-7,TRBV6-2/TRBV6-3,NA,TGTGCCAGCAGTTACTCCGGGACCGCTTCCTACGAGCAGTACTTC,CASSYSGTASYEQYF
TRBD1,TRBJ1-2,TRBV7-2,NA,TGTGCCAGCAGCTTAGAATTTCAGGGGGTAGGGTATGGCTACACCTTC,CASSLEFQGVGYGYTF
NA,TRBJ2-5,TRBV7-2,NA,TGTGCCAGCAGCTTCTCACTACAAGAGACCCAGTACTTC,CASSFSLQETQYF